This is a list of T cell receptor beta chains from one sample in a study of CD8+CD57+ T cells in acquired aplastic anemia. TCRdb reprocessed the reads via MiXCR and lists one record per CDR3 protein. In the table there are 190,000 or so distinct CDR3 sequences, less than 60% of which are singletons. The sequencing input was sorted CD4+, CD8+, or CD8+CD57+ T cells (not recorded which) from PBMCs. The receptors derive from a human donor with aplastic anemia. The CDR3 runs from the conserved cysteine through the conserved F or W. Each record gives: V gene, D gene, clone size, J gene, CDR3 DNA, CDR3 protein. D genes are given only for firm matches. Some rows mark clone size as missing; the rest say once, few, many or name a class of expanded clone.

v_call: TRBV3-1
d_call: .
clone_size: .
j_call: TRBJ1-6
cdr3_nt: TGTGCCAGCAGGGAACAGGCGAGCCCCTATTCACCCCTCCACTTT
cdr3_aa: CASREQASPYSPLHF

v_call: TRBV7-9
d_call: .
clone_size: .
j_call: TRBJ1-2
cdr3_nt: TGTGCCAGCAGCCTCACTAGGACAGTGGATTATGGCTACACCTTC
cdr3_aa: CASSLTRTVDYGYTF

v_call: TRBV15
d_call: .
clone_size: .
j_call: TRBJ1-4
cdr3_nt: TGTGCCACCAGCAGAGATTGGGCCGTACGCGGTGAAAAACTGTTTTTT
cdr3_aa: CATSRDWAVRGEKLFF

v_call: TRBV7-6
d_call: TRBD1
clone_size: .
j_call: TRBJ1-5
cdr3_nt: TGTGCTAGCAGTTACAGGGGGTACGGCAATCAGCCCCAGCATTTT
cdr3_aa: CASSYRGYGNQPQHF

v_call: TRBV19
d_call: .
clone_size: .
j_call: TRBJ2-7
cdr3_nt: TGTGCCAGTATATCGGCAGGGGAAGCTTCCTACGAGCAGTACTTC
cdr3_aa: CASISAGEASYEQYF

v_call: TRBV6-1
d_call: TRBD1
clone_size: many
j_call: TRBJ1-5
cdr3_nt: TGTGCCAGCCGACAAGACAGGGGAAGCAATCAGCCCCAGCATTTT
cdr3_aa: CASRQDRGSNQPQHF

v_call: TRBV9
d_call: .
clone_size: .
j_call: TRBJ2-1
cdr3_nt: TGTACCAGCAGCGATGACCGGGGCTTCCATGAGCAGTTCTTC
cdr3_aa: CTSSDDRGFHEQFF

v_call: TRBV20-1
d_call: TRBD1
clone_size: .
j_call: TRBJ2-7
cdr3_nt: TGCAGTGCTGTTCAAACCGGGACAGGGTACCACGAGCAGTACTTC
cdr3_aa: CSAVQTGTGYHEQYF

v_call: TRBV20-1
d_call: .
clone_size: many
j_call: TRBJ1-1
cdr3_nt: TGCAGTGCTAGAGATTCGCAGAAGAACACTGAAGCTTTCTTT
cdr3_aa: CSARDSQKNTEAFF

v_call: TRBV19
d_call: TRBD2
clone_size: .
j_call: TRBJ2-7
cdr3_nt: TGTGCCAGTAGACCGGGACTAGCGGTTTCCTACGAGCAGTACTTC
cdr3_aa: CASRPGLAVSYEQYF

v_call: TRBV19
d_call: .
clone_size: .
j_call: TRBJ1-1
cdr3_nt: TGTGCCAGTAGTATTGACGGGGGAACTGAAGCTTTCTTT
cdr3_aa: CASSIDGGTEAFF

v_call: TRBV5-1
d_call: .
clone_size: many
j_call: TRBJ2-7
cdr3_nt: TGCGCCAGCAGCTTGAGTCAGGCGAGGCCCGAGTGGTACTTC
cdr3_aa: CASSLSQARPEWYF

v_call: TRBV2
d_call: TRBD1
clone_size: .
j_call: TRBJ2-1
cdr3_nt: TGTGCCAGCAGTGGGAAGGGGACAGGGTCTCCTGTTGAGCAGTTCTTC
cdr3_aa: CASSGKGTGSPVEQFF

v_call: TRBV7-9
d_call: .
clone_size: many
j_call: TRBJ1-1
cdr3_nt: TGTGCCAGCAGCTTGGGAAGGGTGGGTGAAGCTTTCTTT
cdr3_aa: CASSLGRVGEAFF

v_call: TRBV9
d_call: .
clone_size: many
j_call: TRBJ1-1
cdr3_nt: TGTGCCAGCAGCGTAGATAATACGAACACTGAAGCTTTCTTT
cdr3_aa: CASSVDNTNTEAFF

v_call: TRBV29-1
d_call: .
clone_size: .
j_call: TRBJ1-1
cdr3_nt: TGCAGCGGGGTCTTCGGCACGAACACTGAAGCTTTCTTT
cdr3_aa: CSGVFGTNTEAFF

v_call: TRBV6-2/TRBV6-3
d_call: TRBD1
clone_size: many
j_call: TRBJ1-6
cdr3_nt: TGTGCCAGCAGTTATCCCGGGACAGGGGTTGCATCACCCCTCCACTTT
cdr3_aa: CASSYPGTGVASPLHF

v_call: TRBV9
d_call: .
clone_size: .
j_call: TRBJ1-6
cdr3_nt: TGTGCCAGCAGCACCCCTTCACCCCTCCACTTT
cdr3_aa: CASSTPSPLHF

v_call: TRBV29-1
d_call: TRBD2
clone_size: .
j_call: TRBJ2-2
cdr3_nt: TGCAGCGTTACACCTAGCGGGCAAGTCACCGGGGAGCTGTTTTTT
cdr3_aa: CSVTPSGQVTGELFF

v_call: TRBV2
d_call: TRBD2
clone_size: .
j_call: TRBJ2-5
cdr3_nt: TGTGCCAGCAGTGATGCGCCGGGGGGGCTCCGGCGAGAGACCCAGTACTTC
cdr3_aa: CASSDAPGGLRRETQYF

v_call: TRBV27
d_call: .
clone_size: .
j_call: TRBJ1-4
cdr3_nt: TGTGCCAGCAGTTTATCCGGGGCCTCGGGGAAACTGTTTTTT
cdr3_aa: CASSLSGASGKLFF

v_call: TRBV10-3
d_call: .
clone_size: few
j_call: TRBJ1-5
cdr3_nt: TGTGCCATCAGTGCCGGAAGGGATAGCAATCAGCCCCAGCATTTT
cdr3_aa: CAISAGRDSNQPQHF